This T cell receptor beta chain appears in the sequencing data of a study of blood T cell repertoires in COVID-19. Study in general: Researchers got acute and convalescent COVID-19 samples from the United States, Italy and Spain. In each case, the material was cDNA or gDNA derived from T cells, B-cell-depleted T cells, or PBMCs.

In the original analysis: It was from reference gene primer amplification that nucleated cell counts were estimated. TCRdb's table, derived via immunoSEQ multiplex PCR, lists solely in-frame clones and lacks some. V, J and clone size derive from that table, while D and trimming were established from the DNA sequence. The table includes approximately 70,000 clones, around nine tenths detected once. The TCR sequence derives from a woman aged 60 to 75 with acute or convalescent COVID-19. The sample was peripheral blood.

The CDR3: CASSKDREGYNEQFF. The CDR3 DNA is TGTGCCAGTAGTAAGGACAGGGAGGGGTACAATGAGCAGTTCTTC. V is TRBV19 and J is TRBJ2-1, with D perhaps TRBD1 (8 bases). The CDR3 totals 15 residues. The V end lost 4 bases, the J end lost 4 bases, and 14 bases lay between the germline ends. Germline CDR1 reads LNHDA; CDR2 reads SQIVND (reference sequence). The variable domain in full, completed from reference TRBV19 and TRBJ2-1, reads DGGITQSPKYLFRKEGQNVTLSCEQNLNHDAMYWYRQDPGQGLRLIYYSQIVNDFQKGDIAEGYSVSREKKESFPLTVTSAQKNPTAFYLCASSKDREGYNEQFFGPGTRLTVL.